This T cell receptor beta chain was captured by sequencing in a study of blood T cell repertoires in COVID-19. Study as a whole: Whether acute or convalescent, the COVID-19 samples came from the United States, Italy and Spain.

Participants' own reports of clinical history determined their cohort assignment. Symptom resolution, clearance, or two negative PCRs marked donors in Cohort 3 as recovered. In the original workflow: For nucleated cells, counts were estimated from reference gene primer amplification. Libraries were prepared by immunoSEQ multiplex PCR; TCRdb keeps only in-frame clonotypes and omits some of them. V and J calls and clone size are given by that table; D and trimming were obtained from the DNA. Among about 340,000 clones listed, 92% were seen once. The sequenced sample consisted of PBMCs or T cells enriched from blood (not recorded which). The sequence was obtained from a woman in her 30s who had recovered from COVID-19.

CDR3 region: CAIRGDRVGGYTF. Here the CDR3 DNA reads TGTGCCATCAGGGGCGACAGGGTCGGCGGCTACACCTTC. The V and J genes are TRBV10-3 and TRBJ1-2; 7 bases line up with TRBD1. With V trimmed by 6 bases and J by 8 bases, 9 bases remained unmatched. CDR1 and CDR2 from the germline V gene are ENHRY and SYGVKD. CDR3 size: 13 residues.